This T cell receptor beta chain appears in the sequencing data of a study of blood T cell repertoires in COVID-19. Across the study: Sites across the United States, Italy and Spain contributed samples from acute and convalescent COVID-19. PBMCs, B-cell-depleted T cells, or T cells provided the cDNA or gDNA that made up the material.

Trimming shortened V by 5 bases and J by 8 bases, and 27 bases separated the two germline ends. Germline V gene lookup returns CDR1 ENHRY and CDR2 SYGVKD. This CDR3 is built from 17 residues. Study processing details: Amplification with reference gene primers provided the estimates of nucleated cell counts. Only in-frame clones appear in the TCRdb table, and some are missing; sequencing was by immunoSEQ multiplex PCR. The V and J calls and the clone size are those of that table, but D and trimming were determined from the DNA. In the table there are about 20,000 clones, roughly nine tenths of which are singletons.

The clonotype originates from a human donor in a cohort sampled during active COVID-19. Sequenced material: peripheral blood. This sequence joins TRBV10-3 and TRBJ1-1; possible D gene TRBD1, 5 bases. In DNA, the CDR3 is TGTGCCATCAGTCGACTCGGAGGGCAGACAGTCCCGACCGAAGCTTTCTTT. It yields the protein CAISRLGGQTVPTEAFF.